Below are 20 T cell receptor beta chains sequenced from a single sample in a study of cytomegalovirus exposure and HLA in healthy donors. Clones were read by immunoSEQ multiplex PCR, and TCRdb kept only the in-frame ones, dropping some. The repertoire holds more than 200,000 clones, with over 75% as singletons. The sample was PBMCs. These receptor sequences come from a man between 18 and 29 years old in good health and CMV-seropositive.

This clone was observed once. V and J are TRBV29-1 and TRBJ2-1; D unresolved. This CDR3 is built from 13 residues. The V gene's germline CDR1 is SQVTM and CDR2 ANQGSEA. Between the trimmed V and J ends, which lost 3 bases and 2 bases, there was a span of 8 bases. DNA for the CDR3: TGCAGCGTTGATACGGCTGCCTACAATGAGCAGTTCTTC. This sequence encodes CSVDTAAYNEQFF.

This rearrangement joins TRBV5-1 to TRBJ1-1, with 8 positions matching TRBD1. Germline CDR1 SGHRS, CDR2 YFSETQ. The CDR3 has 16 residues. Unmatched junction bases numbered 9, after V lost 4 bases and J lost 1 base. CDR3 loop: CASSPLQGGANTEAFF. The CDR3 region has the DNA TGCGCCAGCAGCCCATTACAGGGGGGCGCGAACACTGAAGCTTTCTTT.

This clone has only a few counts. This chain connects TRBV9 to TRBJ2-3; D is unresolved. The CDR3 loop spans 10 amino acids. Trimming stripped 10 bases from V and 8 bases from J, with 11 bases between. Germline-derived CDR1 and CDR2 are SGDLS and YYNGEE. CDR3 sequence reads: CARSNRTQYF. The CDR3 DNA is TGTGCCCGCTCTAACCGTACGCAGTATTTT.

The J gene is TRBJ2-7, the V gene TRBV5-4; possibly TRBD1 for D (6 bases). Trimming took 4 bases from V and 3 from J, leaving 11 bases between them. The CDR3 is 13 residues long. CDR1 SGHNT and CDR2 YYREEE come from the germline V gene (reference sequence). The CDR3 sequence is CASSPGQNYEQYF. The CDR3 nucleotides are TGTGCCAGCAGCCCCGGACAGAACTACGAGCAGTACTTC.

The chain is built from TRBV5-6 and TRBJ2-3, with D perhaps matching TRBD2 (5 bases). V lost 3 bases, J lost 2 bases, and 16 bases lay in between. The CDR3 runs 16 residues. CDR1 is SGHDT, CDR2 YYEEEE, per germline. The CDR3 DNA sequence: TGTGCCAGCAGCTGGTGGCTGACGGGATTCACAGATACGCAGTATTTT. Translated, it gives CASSWWLTGFTDTQYF.

The rearrangement joins TRBV28 to TRBJ1-2, with 7 bases that match TRBD1. The CDR3 length is 16 residues. Looked up from germline, CDR1 is MDHEN and CDR2 is SYDVKM. With V trimmed by 2 bases and J by 3 bases, 9 bases remained unmatched. DNA of the CDR3: TGTGCCAGCAGTTTACCCTCAGGTCAGGGGGACTATGGCTACACCTTC. Residues: CASSLPSGQGDYGYTF.

V and J are TRBV27 and TRBJ1-1; TRBD1 agrees at 7 bases. V dropped 7 bases and J dropped 3; count of bases not matched to a gene: 8. The CDR3 extends over 14 amino acids. Germline V gene sequence: CDR1 MNHEY, CDR2 SMNVEV (reference sequence). CDR3 loop: CASTPTGWHTEAFF. CDR3 DNA sequence: TGTGCCAGCACTCCGACAGGGTGGCACACTGAAGCTTTCTTT.

The chain has TRBV30 and TRBJ1-5, with 8 positions matching TRBD1. The CDR3 has 15 residues. Trimming at V came to 1 base and at J to 3 bases, leaving 5 bases not matched to a gene. Per germline, CDR1 GTSNPN and CDR2 SVGIG (reference sequence). The CDR3 here is CAWSGGTGFNQPQHF. The CDR3 DNA is TGTGCCTGGAGTGGCGGGACAGGTTTCAATCAGCCCCAGCATTTT.

The rearrangement uses TRBV6-5 and TRBJ1-1; tentative D call: TRBD1 (6 bases). CDR3 length equals 14 residues. V was clipped by 6 bases and J by 0 bases, with 11 bases between them. Germline CDR1 and CDR2: MNHEY and SVGAGI. The CDR3: CASSPGQMNTEAFF. Written as DNA, the CDR3 is TGTGCCAGCAGCCCAGGACAGATGAACACTGAAGCTTTCTTT.

This clone was seen more than once but under ten times. The CDR3 bases are TGTGCCAGCCGCACTCGAGGGGCGAACTATGGCTACACCTTC. This gives the protein CASRTRGANYGYTF. J is TRBJ1-2 and V is TRBV6-5; TRBD1 might be the D (5 bases). The V and J ends lost 8 bases and 2 bases respectively, with 15 bases between them. CDR1 and CDR2 (germline): MNHEY, SVGAGI. The CDR3 spans 14 residues.

This clone was picked up a small number of times. The rearrangement joins TRBV7-6 to TRBJ1-1; D is ambiguous. V was pared by 3 bases and J by 1 base, with 6 bases between. This CDR3 contains 13 residues. The V gene's germline CDR1 is SGHVS and CDR2 FNYEAQ. CDR3 bases: TGTGCCAGCAGCTTCGGCGGGAACACTGAAGCTTTCTTT. Residues: CASSFGGNTEAFF.

The chain uses TRBV6-6 and TRBJ2-7; 7 bases map to TRBD1. The ends lost 6 bases at V and 1 base at J; junction bases unmatched: 6. Germline CDR1 and CDR2: MNHNY and SVGAGI (reference sequence). The CDR3 covers 14 residues. In nucleotides, the CDR3 is TGTGCCAGCAGGTCCCGGGACAGTTCCTACGAGCAGTACTTC. This codes for CASRSRDSSYEQYF.

The rearrangement joins TRBV2 to TRBJ1-2; D uncertain. The CDR3 covers 13 residues. CDR1 and CDR2 (germline): SNHLY, FYNNEI. Between the trimmed V and J ends, which lost 4 bases and 7 bases, there was a span of 13 bases. In nucleotides, the CDR3 is TGTGCCAGCAGTGCCTTCGAGGAGAGTGGCTACACCTTC. This gives the protein CASSAFEESGYTF.

The chain has TRBV9 and TRBJ2-1; the D gene is possibly TRBD2 (5 bases). The V gene lost 0 bases and the J gene lost 4 bases, with 11 bases spanning the gap. The CDR3 has 15 residues. Germline-derived CDR1 and CDR2 are SGDLS and YYNGEE. CDR3 amino acids: CASSVVGLAYNEQFF. In nucleotides, the CDR3 is TGTGCCAGCAGCGTAGTAGGACTGGCGTACAATGAGCAGTTCTTC.

The chain combines TRBV7-6 with TRBJ1-1, with D unclear. Trimming shortened V by 1 base and J by 1 base, and 4 bases separated the two germline ends. From germline, CDR1 is SGHVS and CDR2 FNYEAQ. This CDR3 is 13 amino acids long. CDR3 amino acids: CASSLGENTEAFF. The CDR3 region has the DNA TGTGCCAGCAGCTTAGGGGAGAACACTGAAGCTTTCTTT.

The V call is TRBV5-1, the J call TRBJ2-2; D assignment may be TRBD1 or TRBD2 (6 bases each). CDR3 length: 20 residues. V was cut by 2 bases and J by 0 bases, with 23 bases left in between. CDR1 SGHRS and CDR2 YFSETQ come from the germline V gene. The DNA for the CDR3 is TGCGCCAGCAGCTTATCCCCGCCGGGGGCGGGCTCCGCGAACACCGGGGAGCTGTTTTTT. Translating it yields CASSLSPPGAGSANTGELFF.

This clone appeared a single time. The V and J genes are TRBV5-4 and TRBJ2-2; D may be TRBD2 (7 bases). Trimming took 1 base from V and 3 from J, leaving 10 bases between them. The CDR3 contains 15 residues. The germline V gene has CDR1 SGHNT and CDR2 YYREEE (reference sequence). For the CDR3, the DNA is TGTGCCAGCAGCTTGAAGGGGGGGTACACCGGGGAGCTGTTTTTT. Amino acids: CASSLKGGYTGELFF.

V and J are TRBV12-5 and TRBJ2-7; the D gene is possibly TRBD2 (5 bases). V was trimmed by 9 bases and J by 1 base, leaving 19 bases between them. Germline CDR1 is LGHNT and CDR2 is FRNRAP. CDR3 length equals 15 residues. DNA for the CDR3: TGTGCTAGCAAAGAGGGTTTAATGTGGTCCTACGAGCAGTACTTC. Protein product: CASKEGLMWSYEQYF.

This chain uses TRBV2 with TRBJ2-1; weak D call: TRBD2 (6 bases). This CDR3 region has 13 residues. CDR1 and CDR2 from the germline V gene are SNHLY and FYNNEI. V lost 4 bases and J lost 7, with 11 bases in between. The CDR3 sequence is CASSGGGPNEQFF. In DNA, the CDR3 is TGTGCCAGCAGTGGCGGAGGGCCGAATGAGCAGTTCTTC. Variable domain in full (rest from reference TRBV2 and TRBJ2-1): EPEVTQTPSHQVTQMGQEVILRCVPISNHLYFYWYRQILGQKVEFLVSFYNNEISEKSEIFDDQFSVERPDGSNFTLKIRSTKLEDSAMYFCASSGGGPNEQFFGPGTRLTVL.

The chain joins TRBV2 to TRBJ1-1; D possibly corresponds to TRBD1 (6 bases). V lost 8 bases and J lost 5, with 15 bases in between. The germline CDR1 and CDR2 sequences are SNHLY and FYNNEI. This CDR3 has 13 amino acids. This CDR3 reads CASALQGKTEAFF. DNA of the CDR3: TGTGCCAGCGCTTTACAGGGTAAAACTGAAGCTTTCTTT.